The 18 T cell receptor beta chains below all came from one sample that was sequenced in a study of shared clonotypes between healthy human individuals. Sequencing used immunoSEQ multiplex PCR; TCRdb keeps in-frame clones, though not all of them. The data contain just over 2,000,000 clones, 90% to 95% of them singletons. Sequencing was carried out using naive CD4+ T cells sorted from blood. The subset here: CD45RA+ positively selected. The source of these receptors is a man between 18 and 29 years old in good health.

The rearrangement uses TRBV5-5 and TRBJ1-1; D call uncertain. V gave up 4 bases and J gave up 5 bases, with 18 bases separating them. The CDR3 runs 15 residues. Germline V gene lookup returns CDR1 SGHKS and CDR2 YYEKEE (reference sequence). The CDR3 here is CASSLRHGVATEAFF. The CDR3 DNA reads as TGTGCCAGCAGCCTGCGTCACGGTGTCGCTACTGAAGCTTTCTTT.

This chain uses TRBV7-2 with TRBJ2-1, with 11 bases aligning to TRBD1. The CDR3 spans 14 residues. The germline V gene has CDR1 SGHTA and CDR2 FQGNSA. The ends lost 4 bases at V and 8 bases at J; junction bases unmatched: 4. CDR3 in amino acids: CASSSDRGRYEQFF. In nucleotides, the CDR3 is TGTGCCAGCAGCTCGGACAGGGGGCGATATGAGCAGTTCTTC.

Note on this clone: Other DNA sequences in this specimen translate into the identical CDR3. V gene TRBV5-1 combines with J gene TRBJ1-5; tentative D call: TRBD1 (6 bases). Trimming took 0 bases from V and 6 from J, leaving 10 bases between them. Germline values: CDR1 SGHRS, CDR2 YFSETQ. This CDR3 spans 14 amino acids. The CDR3 sequence is CASSLDGGGQPQHF. For the CDR3, the DNA is TGCGCCAGCAGCTTGGATGGAGGGGGTCAGCCCCAGCATTTT. The full variable domain, in which reference TRBV5-1 and TRBJ1-5 provide the parts outside the CDR3, is KAGVTQTPRYLIKTRGQQVTLSCSPISGHRSVSWYQQTPGQGLQFLFEYFSETQRNKGNFPGRFSGRQFSNSRSEMNVSTLELGDSALYLCASSLDGGGQPQHFGDGTRLSIL.

This chain links TRBV28 with TRBJ1-2, with D possibly TRBD1 on 5 matching bases. Trimming stripped 2 bases from V and 1 base from J, with 17 bases between. This CDR3 region has 17 residues. In germline, CDR1 is MDHEN, CDR2 SYDVKM. The CDR3 spells CASSLPDLAGFNYGYTF. The CDR3 DNA is TGTGCCAGCAGTTTACCCGACCTGGCAGGGTTTAACTATGGCTACACCTTC.

About this clone: A much larger clonotype is one base distant, so this may be a read error. The rearrangement uses TRBV6-1 and TRBJ1-1, with TRBD1 matching 7 bases. CDR1 is MNHNS and CDR2 is SASEGT in the germline V gene. The CDR3 totals 13 residues. V gave up 6 bases and J gave up 1 base; unmatched junction bases: 2. The DNA for the CDR3 is TGTGCCAGCAGAGGGGGCACGAACACTGAAGCTTTCTTT. Residues: CASRGGTNTEAFF.

This chain uses TRBV7-2 with TRBJ1-2; D gene ambiguous. The CDR3 runs to 12 residues. Deletions cut 6 bases from V and 2 bases from J, with 7 bases between. CDR1 is SGHTA, CDR2 FQGNSA, per germline. The CDR3 region is CASSQGNYGYTF. CDR3 DNA sequence: TGTGCCAGCAGTCAAGGGAACTATGGCTACACCTTC.

This clone was recorded only once. The CDR3 here is CSAPFEEKLFF. In nucleotides, the CDR3 is TGCAGTGCCCCATTCGAGGAAAAACTGTTTTTT. The chain employs TRBV20-1 and TRBJ1-4; D unresolved. CDR1 is DFQATT, CDR2 SNEGSKA, per germline (reference sequence). CDR3 length: 11 amino acids. V was pared by 6 bases and J by 8 bases, with 10 bases between.

The rearrangement joins TRBV27 to TRBJ2-7, with D possibly matching TRBD1 (6 bases). The CDR3 spans 14 residues. The V gene's germline CDR1 is MNHEY and CDR2 SMNVEV (reference sequence). With 5 bases removed from V and 4 bases from J, the gap between germline ends came to 15 bases. The CDR3 spells CASSPDRWVYEQYF. In DNA, the CDR3 is TGTGCCAGCAGTCCCGACAGGTGGGTTTACGAGCAGTACTTC.

J is TRBJ2-7 and V is TRBV11-2, with D unclear. V was clipped by 4 bases and J by 7 bases, with 8 bases between them. The CDR3 is made up of 11 amino acids. CDR1 is SGHAT and CDR2 is FQNNGV in the germline V gene. The CDR3 here is CASSYRVEQYF. CDR3 DNA sequence: TGTGCCAGCAGCTACCGAGTTGAGCAGTACTTC.

The CDR3 nucleotides are TGTGCCAGCAGTGAGGCAGGGGGCCTCACTGAAGCTTTCTTT. This translates into CASSEAGGLTEAFF. V gene TRBV2 combines with J gene TRBJ1-1, with 8 bases fitting TRBD1. The CDR3 length is 14 residues. Per germline, CDR1 SNHLY and CDR2 FYNNEI. Trimming removed 3 bases from V and 4 bases from J; junction bases left unmatched: 4.

The chain links TRBV4-3 to TRBJ2-7, with a tentative D call TRBD2 (5 bases). In germline, CDR1 is LGHNA, CDR2 YSLEER. This CDR3 region has 14 residues. V lost 0 bases and J 3 bases, leaving 9 bases between the germline ends. Here the CDR3 reads CASSQEEGIYEQYF. The CDR3 region has the DNA TGCGCCAGCAGCCAAGAAGAGGGAATCTACGAGCAGTACTTC.

The chain has TRBV10-2 and TRBJ2-5; TRBD1 aligns across 7 bases. CDR1 and CDR2 (germline): WSHSY, SAAADI. CDR3 length: 14 amino acids. Unmatched junction bases numbered 5, after V lost 6 bases and J lost 1 base. The CDR3 protein is CASSRGTLQETQYF. The CDR3 DNA is TGCGCCAGCAGCAGGGGGACCCTCCAAGAGACCCAGTACTTC.

This chain uses TRBV2 with TRBJ2-7, with D tentatively TRBD2 (5 bases). V lost 6 bases and J 5 bases, leaving 20 bases between the germline ends. The germline CDR1 and CDR2 sequences are SNHLY and FYNNEI. The length of the CDR3 is 15 residues. The CDR3 loop is CASSPPGISTHEQYF. In nucleotides, the CDR3 is TGTGCCAGCAGCCCCCCCGGGATCTCTACTCACGAGCAGTACTTC.

This chain uses TRBV19 with TRBJ2-1, with 10 bases identical to TRBD2. V shed 7 bases and J 7 bases; nucleotides not matched to a gene: 13. This CDR3 is 16 amino acids long. Germline V lookup: CDR1 LNHDA, CDR2 SQIVND (reference sequence). In DNA, the CDR3 is TGTGCCAGTAAAAATGGACGGCTAGCGGGGGTAAATGAGCAGTTCTTC. The encoded protein is CASKNGRLAGVNEQFF.

The chain couples TRBV29-1 to TRBJ2-1; D is undetermined. The CDR3 is 11 residues long. CDR1 is SQVTM and CDR2 is ANQGSEA in the germline V gene. V was shortened by 3 bases and J by 7 bases, with 7 bases between the two germline ends. CDR3 nucleotides: TGCAGCGTTGACTTGCGGAATGAGCAGTTCTTC. This sequence encodes CSVDLRNEQFF.

The chain carries TRBV2 and TRBJ2-2; D not certain. Germline-derived CDR1 and CDR2 are SNHLY and FYNNEI. The CDR3 covers 13 residues. V was trimmed by 7 bases and J by 6 bases, leaving 12 bases between them. DNA of the CDR3: TGTGCCAGCAAATCAGAATACGCCGGGGAGCTGTTTTTT. Residues: CASKSEYAGELFF.

This chain links TRBV27 with TRBJ2-3; 8 nucleotides match TRBD2. The germline V gene has CDR1 MNHEY and CDR2 SMNVEV (reference sequence). The CDR3 is made up of 15 amino acids. V lost 4 bases and J lost 1; bases outside the gene matches: 4. This chain's CDR3 is CASSSSGRGTDTQYF. Written as DNA, the CDR3 is TGTGCCAGCAGTTCGAGCGGGAGAGGCACAGATACGCAGTATTTT.

The CDR3 is CATSRDLAEQETQYF. CDR3 sequence (DNA): TGTGCCACCAGCAGAGATTTGGCGGAACAAGAGACCCAGTACTTC. The V and J genes are TRBV15 and TRBJ2-5; D gene ambiguous. The CDR3 covers 15 residues. Germline V gives CDR1 LNHNV, CDR2 YYDKDF (reference sequence). The V end lost 0 bases, the J end lost 2 bases, and 10 bases lay between the germline ends.